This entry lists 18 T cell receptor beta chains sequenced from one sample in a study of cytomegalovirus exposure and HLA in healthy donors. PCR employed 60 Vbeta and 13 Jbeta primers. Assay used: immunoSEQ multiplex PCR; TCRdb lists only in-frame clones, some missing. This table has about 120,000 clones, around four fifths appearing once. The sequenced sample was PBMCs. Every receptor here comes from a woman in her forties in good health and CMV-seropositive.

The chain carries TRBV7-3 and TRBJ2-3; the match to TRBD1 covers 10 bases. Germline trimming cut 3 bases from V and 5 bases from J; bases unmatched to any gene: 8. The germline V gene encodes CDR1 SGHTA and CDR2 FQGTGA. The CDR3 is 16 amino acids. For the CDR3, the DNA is TGTGCCAGCAGCTTGACCGGGACAGGGGTGGGAGATACGCAGTATTTT. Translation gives CASSLTGTGVGDTQYF.

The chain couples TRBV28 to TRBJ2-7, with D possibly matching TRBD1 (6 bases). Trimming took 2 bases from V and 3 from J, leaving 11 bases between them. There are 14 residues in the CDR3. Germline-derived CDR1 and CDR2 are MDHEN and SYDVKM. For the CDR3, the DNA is TGTGCCAGCAGTTTAAAGGACAGTATCTACGAGCAGTACTTC. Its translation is CASSLKDSIYEQYF.

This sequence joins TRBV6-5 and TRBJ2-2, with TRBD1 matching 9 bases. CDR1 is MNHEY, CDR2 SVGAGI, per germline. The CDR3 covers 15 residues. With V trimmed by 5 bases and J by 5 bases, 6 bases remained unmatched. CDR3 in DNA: TGTGCCAGCAGTCCACCACAGGGGGCGACCGGGGAGCTGTTTTTT. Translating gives CASSPPQGATGELFF.

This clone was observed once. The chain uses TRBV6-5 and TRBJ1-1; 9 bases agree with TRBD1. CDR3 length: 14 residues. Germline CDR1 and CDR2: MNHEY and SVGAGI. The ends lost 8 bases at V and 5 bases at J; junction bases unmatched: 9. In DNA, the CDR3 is TGTGCCAGCCAACCGGGACAGGGATGGACTGAAGCTTTCTTT. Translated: CASQPGQGWTEAFF.

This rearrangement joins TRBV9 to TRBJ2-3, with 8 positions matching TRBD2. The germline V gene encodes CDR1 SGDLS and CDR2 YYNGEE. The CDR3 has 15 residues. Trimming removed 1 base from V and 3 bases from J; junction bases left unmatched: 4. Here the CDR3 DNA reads TGTGCCAGCAGCGTAACTACTAGCGGAACAGATACGCAGTATTTT. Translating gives CASSVTTSGTDTQYF.

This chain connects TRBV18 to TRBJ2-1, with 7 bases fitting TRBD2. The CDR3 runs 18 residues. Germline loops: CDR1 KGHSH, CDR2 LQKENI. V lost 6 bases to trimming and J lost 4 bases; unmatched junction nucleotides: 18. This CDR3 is CASSLKAAGYVAYNEQFF. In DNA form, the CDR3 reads TGTGCCAGCTCCTTAAAGGCAGCGGGATACGTCGCTTACAATGAGCAGTTCTTC.

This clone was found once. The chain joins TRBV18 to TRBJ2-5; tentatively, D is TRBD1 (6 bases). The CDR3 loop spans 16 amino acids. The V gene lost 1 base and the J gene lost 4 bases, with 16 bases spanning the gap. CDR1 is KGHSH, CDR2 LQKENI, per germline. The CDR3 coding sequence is TGTGCCAGCTCACCACTAAACAGGGTGGTGAGAGAGACCCAGTACTTC. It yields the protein CASSPLNRVVRETQYF.

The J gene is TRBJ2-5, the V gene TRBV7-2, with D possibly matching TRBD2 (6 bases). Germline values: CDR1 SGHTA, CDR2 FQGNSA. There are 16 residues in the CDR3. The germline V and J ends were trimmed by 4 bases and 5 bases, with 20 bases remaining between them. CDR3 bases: TGTGCCAGCAGCTCTCCTAACATTGCGGGAAAGGAGACCCAGTACTTC. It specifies CASSSPNIAGKETQYF.

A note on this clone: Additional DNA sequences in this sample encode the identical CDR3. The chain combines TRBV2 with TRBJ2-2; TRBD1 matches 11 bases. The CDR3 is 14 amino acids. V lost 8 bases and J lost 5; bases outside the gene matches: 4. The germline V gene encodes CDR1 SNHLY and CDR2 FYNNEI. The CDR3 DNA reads TGTGCCAGCTCGGGACAGGGGGGGACCGGGGAGCTGTTTTTT. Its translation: CASSGQGGTGELFF.

The CDR3 region has the DNA TGTGCCAGAGGACTAGCGGGAGGCTACAATGAGCAGTTCTTC. Its protein product is CARGLAGGYNEQFF. V gene TRBV2 combines with J gene TRBJ2-1; 14 bases fit TRBD2. Germline CDR1 is SNHLY and CDR2 is FYNNEI. V gave up 9 bases and J gave up 3 bases; unmatched junction bases: 1. The CDR3 runs to 14 residues.

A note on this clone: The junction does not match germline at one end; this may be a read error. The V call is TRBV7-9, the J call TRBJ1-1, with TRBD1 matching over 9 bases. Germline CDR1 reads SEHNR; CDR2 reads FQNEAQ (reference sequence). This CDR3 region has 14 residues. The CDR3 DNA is TGTTCCAGCAGCCACCGACAGGGGGGCACTGAAGCTTTCTTT. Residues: CSSSHRQGGTEAFF.

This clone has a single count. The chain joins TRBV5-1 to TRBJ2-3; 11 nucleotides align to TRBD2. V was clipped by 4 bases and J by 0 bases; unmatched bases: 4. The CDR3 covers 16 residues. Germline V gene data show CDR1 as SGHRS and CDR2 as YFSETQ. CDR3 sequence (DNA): TGCGCCAGCAGCCCGGGACTAGCGGCGAGCACAGATACGCAGTATTTT. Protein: CASSPGLAASTDTQYF.

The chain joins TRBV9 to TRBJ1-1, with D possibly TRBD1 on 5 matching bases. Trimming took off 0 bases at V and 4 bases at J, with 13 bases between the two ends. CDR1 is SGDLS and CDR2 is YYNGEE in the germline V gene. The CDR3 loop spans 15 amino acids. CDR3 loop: CASSVGQGLRTEAFF. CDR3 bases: TGTGCCAGCAGCGTAGGTCAGGGTTTACGCACTGAAGCTTTCTTT.

The CDR3 reads CASSGGTGGTWTSGINEQFF. In DNA form, the CDR3 reads TGTGCCAGCAGTGGGGGGACAGGGGGGACCTGGACTAGCGGGATTAATGAGCAGTTCTTC. The chain links TRBV6-1 to TRBJ2-1; maybe TRBD2 (12 bases). Looked up from germline, CDR1 is MNHNS and CDR2 is SASEGT. The CDR3 has 20 amino acids. V lost 4 bases and J 7 bases, leaving 32 bases between the germline ends.

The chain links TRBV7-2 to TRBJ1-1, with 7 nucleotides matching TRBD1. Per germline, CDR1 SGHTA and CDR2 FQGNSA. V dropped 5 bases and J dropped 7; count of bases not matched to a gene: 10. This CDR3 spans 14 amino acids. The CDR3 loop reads CASSRDRASGEAFF. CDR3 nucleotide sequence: TGTGCCAGCAGCCGAGACAGGGCTTCCGGTGAAGCTTTCTTT. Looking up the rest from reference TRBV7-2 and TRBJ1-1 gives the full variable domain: GAGVSQSPSNKVTEKGKDVELRCDPISGHTALYWYRQSLGQGLEFLIYFQGNSAPDKSGLPSDRFSAERTGGSVSTLTIQRTQQEDSAVYLCASSRDRASGEAFFGQGTRLTVV.

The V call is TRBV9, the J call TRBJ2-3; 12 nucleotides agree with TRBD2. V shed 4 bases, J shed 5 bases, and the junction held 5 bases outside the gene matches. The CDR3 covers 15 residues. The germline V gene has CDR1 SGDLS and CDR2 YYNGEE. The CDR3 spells CASSTRTSGIDTQYF. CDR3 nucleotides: TGTGCCAGCAGCACTCGGACTAGCGGGATAGATACGCAGTATTTT.

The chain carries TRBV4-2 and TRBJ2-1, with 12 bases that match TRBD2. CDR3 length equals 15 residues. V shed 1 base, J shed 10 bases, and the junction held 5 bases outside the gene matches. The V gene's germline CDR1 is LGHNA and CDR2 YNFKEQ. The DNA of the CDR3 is TGTGCCAGCAGCCAAGGACTAGCGGGAGAGGGGGAGCAGTTCTTC. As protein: CASSQGLAGEGEQFF.

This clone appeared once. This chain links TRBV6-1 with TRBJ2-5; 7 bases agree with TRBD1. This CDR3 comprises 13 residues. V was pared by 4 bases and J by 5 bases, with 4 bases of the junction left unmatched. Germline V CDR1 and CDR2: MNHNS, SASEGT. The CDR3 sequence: CASSAGTVETQYF. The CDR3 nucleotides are TGTGCCAGCAGTGCAGGGACAGTTGAGACCCAGTACTTC.